A single sample gave rise to the 19 T cell receptor beta chains below, sequenced in a study of beta chain features in type 1 diabetes (dated 2018 in TCRdb). The protocol used for the library was the immunoSEQ multiplex PCR assay. The High Capacity cDNA Reverse Transcription Kit was used to reverse transcribe all of the isolated RNA, meaning that expressed TCRB transcripts were what got sequenced. TCRdb provides this immuneACCESS table in a form limited to in-frame rearrangements. Some clones are lacking; in checked studies, under half of them reflect an unresolved V gene, and why the rest are absent is not known. The table for this sample lists 330,000 or so clones; roughly 12% of them were counted only once. The ten top clones hold approximately 0.011% of the sample. These receptors are not linked to any known antigen. General conclusions and limits of the study: Type 1 diabetes patients showed a moderate but significant shortening of TCRB CDR3 length in all four CD4+ subsets.

Specimen: naive CD4+ T cells from blood. The label giving this sample's cell subset or site can be read as: true naive CD4+ T cells. All receptors derive from a woman younger than 35 with type 1 diabetes.

The chain combines TRBV15 with TRBJ2-3, with a tentative D call TRBD2 (6 bases). CDR1 is LNHNV and CDR2 is YYDKDF in the germline V gene (reference sequence). This CDR3 region has 19 residues. V lost 3 bases and J lost 1, with 23 bases in between. The CDR3 sequence: CATSSGRMRGTRGTDTQYF. CDR3 coding DNA: TGTGCCACCAGCAGCGGAAGGATGCGGGGAACCCGGGGCACAGATACGCAGTATTTT.

The V and J genes are TRBV25-1 and TRBJ2-3; the D is unclear. The CDR3 runs to 15 residues. Trimming pared 6 bases from V and 2 bases from J, leaving 15 bases between. Germline V lookup: CDR1 MGHDK, CDR2 SYGVNS. CDR3 DNA sequence: TGTGCCAGCAGAGAAACGCTACTTTACACAGATACGCAGTATTTT. Amino acid sequence: CASRETLLYTDTQYF.

The V gene is TRBV4-1, the J gene TRBJ1-1; the D is unclear. CDR1 and CDR2 (germline): MGHRA, YSYEKL. The CDR3 totals 15 residues. V was pared by 0 bases and J by 2 bases, with 10 bases between. The CDR3 DNA reads as TGCGCCAGCAGCCAAGACCCGACATCTAACACTGAAGCTTTCTTT. Translated: CASSQDPTSNTEAFF.

This rearrangement joins TRBV5-1 to TRBJ2-2, with 11 bases aligning to TRBD1. Germline V gives CDR1 SGHRS, CDR2 YFSETQ. V lost 0 bases to trimming and J lost 6 bases; unmatched junction nucleotides: 1. The CDR3 sequence is 15 residues long. In nucleotides, the CDR3 is TGCGCCAGCAGCTTGGGGACAGGGGGCTCCGGGGAGCTGTTTTTT. Its protein is CASSLGTGGSGELFF. Variable domain in full (rest from reference TRBV5-1 and TRBJ2-2): KAGVTQTPRYLIKTRGQQVTLSCSPISGHRSVSWYQQTPGQGLQFLFEYFSETQRNKGNFPGRFSGRQFSNSRSEMNVSTLELGDSALYLCASSLGTGGSGELFFGEGSRLTVL.

V and J are TRBV7-2 and TRBJ2-7, with TRBD1 matching over 7 bases. V shed 5 bases, J shed 2 bases, and the junction held 6 bases outside the gene matches. Germline lookup yields CDR1 SGHTA and CDR2 FQGNSA. The CDR3 is 14 amino acids. The CDR3, as DNA: TGTGCCAGCAGCCCTCAGACAGGGCCCTACGAGCAGTACTTC. Its protein is CASSPQTGPYEQYF.

This clone has only a few counts. This chain links TRBV7-8 with TRBJ1-4; D may be TRBD1 (6 bases). The CDR3 is 14 amino acids. Germline V CDR1 and CDR2: SGHVS, FQNEAQ. V was pared by 8 bases and J by 7 bases, with 17 bases between. DNA for the CDR3: TGTGCCAGCCGAGAGGGGGGGGGCCTTGAAAAACTGTTTTTT. Its translation is CASREGGGLEKLFF.

V and J are TRBV28 and TRBJ1-2; a possible D gene is TRBD1 (6 bases). In germline, CDR1 is MDHEN, CDR2 SYDVKM. The CDR3 has 12 amino acids. V was pared by 10 bases and J by 2 bases, with 11 bases between. The CDR3: CAIQGSNYGYTF. The DNA for the CDR3 is TGTGCCATACAGGGTTCCAACTATGGCTACACCTTC.

This clone turned up a few times. V gene TRBV4-3 combines with J gene TRBJ1-2; 9 positions agree with TRBD1. The trim removed 3 bases at V and 5 bases at J, leaving 7 bases unmatched. The germline V gene encodes CDR1 LGHNA and CDR2 YSLEER. This CDR3 comprises 15 residues. CDR3 in amino acids: CASSHPRGQGYGYTF. CDR3 sequence (DNA): TGCGCCAGCAGCCACCCAAGGGGACAGGGATATGGCTACACCTTC.

V gene TRBV5-6 combines with J gene TRBJ2-1, with no clear D. V gave up 4 bases and J gave up 0 bases, with 11 bases separating them. The CDR3 has 15 amino acids. Germline CDR1 SGHDT, CDR2 YYEEEE. DNA for the CDR3: TGTGCCAGCAGCCTGGTATCGAGCTCCTACAATGAGCAGTTCTTC. It translates to CASSLVSSSYNEQFF.

The chain is built from TRBV27 and TRBJ1-1, with D uncertain. V dropped 4 bases and J dropped 3 bases, with 9 bases sitting between them. Germline V gives CDR1 MNHEY, CDR2 SMNVEV (reference sequence). The CDR3 totals 13 residues. The CDR3 DNA reads TGTGCCAGCAGTTGGCGGGCCTACACTGAAGCTTTCTTT. Protein: CASSWRAYTEAFF.

Only a few counts were recorded for this clone. V is TRBV7-2 and J is TRBJ1-2, with D hard to call. Trimming stripped 3 bases from V and 8 bases from J, with 13 bases between. CDR3 length: 13 residues. The germline CDR1 and CDR2 sequences are SGHTA and FQGNSA. CDR3 nucleotides: TGTGCCAGCAGCTTGTGGCCCCCTCGAGGCTACACCTTC. Its protein is CASSLWPPRGYTF.

The rearrangement links TRBV6-6 to TRBJ2-7, with 9 nucleotides matching TRBD1. V trimming: 5 bases; J trimming: 3 bases; junction bases outside the gene matches: 2. CDR3 length equals 13 residues. CDR1 is MNHNY, CDR2 SVGAGI, per germline (reference sequence). In DNA, the CDR3 is TGTGCCAGCAGTAAGGACAGGGGCTACGAGCAGTACTTC. Translating gives CASSKDRGYEQYF.

This clone came up a few times. The germline gene is not matched at one end of the junction; a read error may be the cause. The V and J genes are TRBV15 and TRBJ1-5, with 10 bases that match TRBD1. Germline CDR1 is LNHNV and CDR2 is YYDKDF (reference sequence). This CDR3 contains 18 residues. The CDR3: CATSRGGVATGGNQPQHF. The CDR3 bases are TGTGCCACCAGCAGAGGGGGGGTAGCGACAGGGGGCAACCAGCCCCAGCATTTT.

V usage is TRBV18 and J usage is TRBJ2-7; tentatively, D is TRBD1 (6 bases). The CDR3 sequence is 15 residues long. Germline V gene sequence: CDR1 KGHSH, CDR2 LQKENI. V lost 1 base and J 0 bases, leaving 10 bases between the germline ends. CDR3 DNA: TGTGCCAGCTCACCACGGGACATCCGCTCCTACGAGCAGTACTTC. Residues: CASSPRDIRSYEQYF. Combining the CDR3 with reference TRBV18 and TRBJ2-7 gives the whole variable domain NAGVMQNPRHLVRRRGQEARLRCSPMKGHSHVYWYRQLPEEGLKFMVYLQKENIIDESGMPKERFSAEFPKEGPSILRIQQVVRGDSAAYFCASSPRDIRSYEQYFGPGTRLTVT.

This clone has only a few counts. The V and J genes are TRBV28 and TRBJ2-2; D perhaps matches TRBD2 (5 bases). Trimming removed 8 bases at V and 7 bases at J, with 11 bases between. Germline V gives CDR1 MDHEN, CDR2 SYDVKM. The CDR3 runs to 12 residues. CDR3 protein: CASWTAGGELFF. The CDR3 nucleotides read TGTGCCAGCTGGACTGCTGGCGGGGAGCTGTTTTTT.

This clone appeared a single time. This chain's CDR3 is CASSLGLAGGKTYEQYF. In DNA, the CDR3 is TGCGCCAGCAGCCTCGGACTAGCGGGGGGCAAGACCTACGAGCAGTACTTC. The chain carries TRBV4-3 and TRBJ2-7; 14 nucleotides line up with TRBD2. J lost 2 bases, V lost 4 bases, and 7 bases had no gene match. The germline V gene encodes CDR1 LGHNA and CDR2 YSLEER. The CDR3 length is 17 residues.

V is TRBV9 and J is TRBJ1-4, with D unclear. V lost 4 bases and J lost 10, with 23 bases in between. CDR1 SGDLS and CDR2 YYNGEE come from the germline V gene. CDR3 length: 16 residues. CDR3 in amino acids: CASSPHWSPTPSKLFF. In DNA, the CDR3 is TGTGCCAGCAGCCCGCATTGGTCCCCTACCCCGTCAAAACTGTTTTTT.

This clone was detected only once. The V call is TRBV4-2, the J call TRBJ1-5, with 12 bases aligning to TRBD1. This CDR3 is 19 amino acids long. With 0 bases clipped from V and 2 bases from J, the junction kept 8 bases outside the gene matches. Germline CDR1 LGHNA, CDR2 YNFKEQ. Written as DNA, the CDR3 is TGTGCCAGCAGCCAAGATGTCGGGACAGGGGGCTTTGGCAATCAGCCCCAGCATTTT. The encoded protein is CASSQDVGTGGFGNQPQHF.

V gene TRBV9 combines with J gene TRBJ2-3, with no clear D. CDR3 length: 12 amino acids. The germline gives CDR1 SGDLS, CDR2 YYNGEE. The V end lost 4 bases, the J end lost 2 bases, and 5 bases lay between the germline ends. CDR3 sequence reads: CASSIYTDTQYF. The CDR3 DNA sequence: TGTGCCAGCAGCATTTACACAGATACGCAGTATTTT. Based on the CDR3 plus reference TRBV9 and TRBJ2-3, the full variable domain is DSGVTQTPKHLITATGQRVTLRCSPRSGDLSVYWYQQSLDQGLQFLIQYYNGEERAKGNILERFSAQQFPDLHSELNLSSLELGDSALYFCASSIYTDTQYFGPGTRLTVL.